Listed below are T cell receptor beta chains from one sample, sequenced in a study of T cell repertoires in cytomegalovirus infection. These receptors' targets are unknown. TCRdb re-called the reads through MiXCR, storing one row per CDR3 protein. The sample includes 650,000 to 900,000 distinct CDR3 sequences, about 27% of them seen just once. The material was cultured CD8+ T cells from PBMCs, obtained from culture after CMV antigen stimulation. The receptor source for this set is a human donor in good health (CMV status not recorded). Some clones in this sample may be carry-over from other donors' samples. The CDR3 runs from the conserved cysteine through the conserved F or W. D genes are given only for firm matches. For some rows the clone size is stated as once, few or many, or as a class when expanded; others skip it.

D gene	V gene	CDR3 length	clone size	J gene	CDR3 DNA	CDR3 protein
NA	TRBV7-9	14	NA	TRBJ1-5	TGTGCCAGCAGCCTACATCAGGGCAATCAGCCCCAGCATTTT	CASSLHQGNQPQHF
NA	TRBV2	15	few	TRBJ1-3	TGTGCCAGCAAAGCCGGGACTGACTCTGGAAACACCATATATTTT	CASKAGTDSGNTIYF
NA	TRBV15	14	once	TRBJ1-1	TGTGCCACCAGCCTCAGGGGTGGTAACACTGAAGCTTTCTTT	CATSLRGGNTEAFF
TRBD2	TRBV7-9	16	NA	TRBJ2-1	TGTGCCAGCAGCCCCCCGGCGGGGGGGCCCTACAATGAGCAGTTCTTC	CASSPPAGGPYNEQFF
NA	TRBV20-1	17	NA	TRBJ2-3	TGCAGTGCTAGAGATAGAGGACTACGGGCGGGCAGGGATACGCAGTATTTT	CSARDRGLRAGRDTQYF
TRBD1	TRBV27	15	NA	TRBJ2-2	TGTGCCAGCAGCGAGGGGACAGGCGTAGGCGGGGAGCTGTTTTTT	CASSEGTGVGGELFF
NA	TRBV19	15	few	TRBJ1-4	TGTGCCAGTAGGAAGACGGCCACACCCAATGAAAAACTGTTTTTT	CASRKTATPNEKLFF
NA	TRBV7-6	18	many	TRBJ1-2	TGTGCCAGCAGCCCCGACGGGCGTGGAGGCGCCGGGGGCTATGGCTACACCTTC	CASSPDGRGGAGGYGYTF
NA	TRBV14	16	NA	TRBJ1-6	TGTGCCAGCAGCCAAGAGGAGCAGTCCTATAATTCACCCCTCCACTTT	CASSQEEQSYNSPLHF
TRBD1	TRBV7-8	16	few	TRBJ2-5	TGTGCCAGCAGCGGGTGGACAGGGTGGTACCAAGAGACCCAGTACTTC	CASSGWTGWYQETQYF
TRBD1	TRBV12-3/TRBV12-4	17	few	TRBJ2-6	TGTGCCAGCAGTAGGACAGGGGGCGAGGGTGGGGCCAACGTCCTGACTTTC	CASSRTGGEGGANVLTF
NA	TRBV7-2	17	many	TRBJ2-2	TGTGCCAGCAGCTTAGAAGCCCGGGGGGCGGGCACCGGGGAGCTGTTTTTT	CASSLEARGAGTGELFF
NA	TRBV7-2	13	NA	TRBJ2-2	TGTGCCAGCAGCTTACTAGCGTCCGGGGAGCTGTTTTTT	CASSLLASGELFF
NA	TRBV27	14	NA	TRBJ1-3	TGTGCCAGCAGGGATCAGGGGACTGGAAACACCATATATTTT	CASRDQGTGNTIYF
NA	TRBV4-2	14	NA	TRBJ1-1	TGTGCCAGCAGCCACTCGGACCCCGACGCTGAAGCTTTCTTT	CASSHSDPDAEAFF
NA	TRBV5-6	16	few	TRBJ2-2	TGTGCCAGCAGCTCTGATGGGAGCCTAAGCACCGGGGAGCTGTTTTTT	CASSSDGSLSTGELFF
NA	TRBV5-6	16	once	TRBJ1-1	TGTGCCAGCAGCTTGGCCGGTCTAGCTATGAACACTGAAGCTTTCTTT	CASSLAGLAMNTEAFF
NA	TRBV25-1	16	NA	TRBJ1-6	TGTGCCAGCAGTGAATTAGTAGAACAGCGTAATTCACCCCTCCACTTT	CASSELVEQRNSPLHF
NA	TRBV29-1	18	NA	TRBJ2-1	TGCAGCGTTGAAGCCCGGGGGTGGGGGAAGGGCCTCTACAATGAGCAGTTCTTC	CSVEARGWGKGLYNEQFF
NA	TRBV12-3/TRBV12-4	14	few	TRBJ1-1	TGTGCCAGCAGCTCGGCGGGGTATGGCACTGAAGCTTTCTTT	CASSSAGYGTEAFF
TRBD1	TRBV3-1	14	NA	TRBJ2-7	TGTGCCAGCAGCCAAGGGGACAGGGCTTGCGAGCAGTACTTC	CASSQGDRACEQYF
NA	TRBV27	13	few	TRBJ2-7	TGTGCCAGCAGTTTTGGGACCGGTTCGGGGCAGTACTTC	CASSFGTGSGQYF
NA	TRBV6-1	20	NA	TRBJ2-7	TGTGCCAGCAGTGAAACCAACTACATACTGGCAGGAGGCCCCACCTACGAGCAGTACTTC	CASSETNYILAGGPTYEQYF
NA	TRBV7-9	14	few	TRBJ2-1	TGTGCCAGCAGCTTTTCCGGACAGCCCAATGAGCAGTTCTTC	CASSFSGQPNEQFF
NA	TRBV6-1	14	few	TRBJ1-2	TGTGCCAGCAGTGAAGGTACCAGGATCTATGGCTACACCTTC	CASSEGTRIYGYTF
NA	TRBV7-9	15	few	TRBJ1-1	TGTGCCAGCAGCTTAGATGAAGGGGTTCACACTGAAGCTTTCTTT	CASSLDEGVHTEAFF
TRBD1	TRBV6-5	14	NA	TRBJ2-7	TGTGCCAGCAGGGGACAGCTCCTCGCCTACGAGCAGTACTTC	CASRGQLLAYEQYF
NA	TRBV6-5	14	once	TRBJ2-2	TGTGCCAGCAGTTACTCGTCAGTCACCGGGGAGCTGTTTTTT	CASSYSSVTGELFF
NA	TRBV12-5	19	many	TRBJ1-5	TGTGCTAGTGGTTTGGTAGGACAAGATAGGGTCAGGAGCAATCAGCCCCAGCATTTT	CASGLVGQDRVRSNQPQHF
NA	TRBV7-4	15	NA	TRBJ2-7	TGTGCCAGCTTCTTATTGGGGGCGAAGGACTACGAGCAGTACTTC	CASFLLGAKDYEQYF
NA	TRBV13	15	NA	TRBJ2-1	TGTGCCAGCAGCTTGATGGACCTTACCCACAATGAGCAGTTCTTC	CASSLMDLTHNEQFF
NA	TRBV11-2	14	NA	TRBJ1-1	TGTGCCAGCAGCTTAGAAAACAGGCCTCTTGAAGCTTTCTTT	CASSLENRPLEAFF
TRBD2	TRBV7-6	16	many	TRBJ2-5	TGTGCCAGCAGCTTCCTTGCGGGGGGCAGGGATGAGACCCAGTACTTC	CASSFLAGGRDETQYF
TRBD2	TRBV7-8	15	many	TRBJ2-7	TGTGCCAGCAGCTCCCCTGGGAGGGAGGCCTACGAGCAGTACTTC	CASSSPGREAYEQYF
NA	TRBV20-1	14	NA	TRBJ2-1	TGCAGTGCTAGAGAGGGTCCCTCCTACAATGAGCAGTTCTTC	CSAREGPSYNEQFF
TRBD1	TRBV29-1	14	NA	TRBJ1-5	TGCAGCGTCACCGGGACAGCTAGCAATCAGCCCCAGCATTTT	CSVTGTASNQPQHF
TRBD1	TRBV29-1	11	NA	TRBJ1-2	TGCAGCGTTCGGGACAGGGTTGGCTACACCTTC	CSVRDRVGYTF
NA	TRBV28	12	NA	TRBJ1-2	TGTGGGGCAACCACCGGGGACTATGGCTACACCTTC	CGATTGDYGYTF
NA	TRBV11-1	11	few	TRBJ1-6	TGTGCCAGCAGCCTCGGCACGAGCCTCCACTTT	CASSLGTSLHF
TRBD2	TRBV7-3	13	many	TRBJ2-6	TGTGCCAGCAGCCCCGGTGGGACTAGAGTCCTGACTTTC	CASSPGGTRVLTF
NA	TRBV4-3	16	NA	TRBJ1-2	TGCGCCAGCAGCCAAGAATTAGGTAGACAGTCCTATGGCTACACCTTC	CASSQELGRQSYGYTF
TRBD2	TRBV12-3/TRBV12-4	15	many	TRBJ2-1	TGTGCCAGCAGCCCCAGCGGGGGGCCTTACAATGAGCAGTTCTTC	CASSPSGGPYNEQFF
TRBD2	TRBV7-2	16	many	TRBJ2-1	TGTGCCAGCAGCTTAGCGGGACTAGCGGGCCACAATGAGCAGTTCTTC	CASSLAGLAGHNEQFF
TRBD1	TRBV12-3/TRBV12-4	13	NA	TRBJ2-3	TGTGCCAGCTCTCCGGGGACAGGGTATACGCAGTATTTT	CASSPGTGYTQYF
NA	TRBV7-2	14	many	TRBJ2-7	TGTGCCAGCAGCTTTCCAGGGCGAGTAAACGAGCAGTACTTC	CASSFPGRVNEQYF
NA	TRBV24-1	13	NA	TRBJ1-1	TGTGCCACCAGTGGCCGCCTGAACACTGAAGCTTTCTTT	CATSGRLNTEAFF
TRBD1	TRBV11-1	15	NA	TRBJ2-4	TGTGCCAGCAGCCCGGAGCCGGGACAGGGAGGCATTCAGTACTTC	CASSPEPGQGGIQYF
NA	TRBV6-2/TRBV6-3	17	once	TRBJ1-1	TGTGCCAGCAGTGAGATGACGGCAAACCCGGTTAACACTGAAGCTTTCTTT	CASSEMTANPVNTEAFF
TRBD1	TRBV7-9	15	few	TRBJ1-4	TGTGCCAGCAGCTTCAGACAGGGGGGTGATGAAAAACTGTTTTTT	CASSFRQGGDEKLFF